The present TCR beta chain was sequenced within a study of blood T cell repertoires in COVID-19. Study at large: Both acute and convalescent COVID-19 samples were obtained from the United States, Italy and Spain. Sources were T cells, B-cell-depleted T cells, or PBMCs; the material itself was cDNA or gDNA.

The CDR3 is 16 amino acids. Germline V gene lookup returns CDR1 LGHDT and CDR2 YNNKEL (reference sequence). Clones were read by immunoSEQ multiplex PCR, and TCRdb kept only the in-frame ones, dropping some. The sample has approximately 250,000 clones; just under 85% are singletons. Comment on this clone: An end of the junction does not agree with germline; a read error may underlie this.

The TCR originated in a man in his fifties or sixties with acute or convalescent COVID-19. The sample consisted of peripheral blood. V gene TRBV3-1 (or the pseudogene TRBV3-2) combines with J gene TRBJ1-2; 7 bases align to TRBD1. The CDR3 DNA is TGTGCCAGCACCCAAGGGGGCGGACGGAACAACTATGGCTACACCTTC. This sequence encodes CASTQGGGRNNYGYTF.